This TCR beta chain was captured in a study of T cell responses to AZD1222 COVID-19 vaccine. Whole-study results and caveats: Breadth and depth of Spike-specific TCRs rose after two AZD1222 doses. Repertoire sampling was restricted to post-peak T cell response timepoints.

In germline, CDR1 is SGHAT, CDR2 FQNNGV. The CDR3 consists of 14 residues. V gave up 0 bases and J gave up 4 bases, with 9 bases separating them. Worth noting for this clone: The antigen is undetermined.

Data came from immunoSEQ multiplex PCR; TCRdb stores just in-frame clones and leaves some out. Counted here are some 130,000 clones, about 91% occurring once; the ten biggest clones make up around 2.8%. The sample in question was peripheral blood, obtained on day 0 of AZD1222 vaccination. This TCR was recovered from an adult in good health. The rearrangement links TRBV11-2 to TRBJ1-1; D unresolved. The DNA for the CDR3 is TGTGCCAGCAGCTTAGATCGGTGGGGCACTGAAGCTTTCTTT. Its translation: CASSLDRWGTEAFF.